This TCR beta chain came from a study of regulatory T cells in long-lasting Graves disease. Study in general: Under 3 months of antithyroid drugs had been taken by newly diagnosed Graves' patients. General observations from the study: Among persistent patients, a larger number of public clonotypes were shared (roughly 2,700) than among newly diagnosed patients (roughly 910).

Time point noted: newly diagnosed GD, antithyroid drugs for less than 3 months. Preparation of the TCR library used RNA extracted from PBMCs. HTBI primers from iRepertoire and Arm-PCR of CDR3 regions yielded the TCR beta libraries. TCRdb re-derived calls from the multiplex PCR reads in MiXCR, one entry per CDR3 protein. The sample has 250,000 or so distinct CDR3 sequences, just over 20% seen once. The CDR3 runs 14 residues. CDR1 and CDR2 (germline): MNHNS, SASEGT. Trimming shortened V by 1 base and J by 8 bases, and 12 bases separated the two germline ends. This clonotype was seen a few times. Its antigen is not identified.

The chain combines TRBV6-1 with TRBJ1-5, with a possible D match to TRBD1 (5 bases). The sequence came from a female donor with Graves disease. The sequences come from peripheral blood mononuclear cells (PBMCs), collected at new diagnosis, from a patient treated with antithyroid drugs. The CDR3: CASSEDGARKPQHF. DNA of the CDR3: TGTGCCAGCAGTGAAGACGGGGCGAGGAAGCCCCAGCATTTT.